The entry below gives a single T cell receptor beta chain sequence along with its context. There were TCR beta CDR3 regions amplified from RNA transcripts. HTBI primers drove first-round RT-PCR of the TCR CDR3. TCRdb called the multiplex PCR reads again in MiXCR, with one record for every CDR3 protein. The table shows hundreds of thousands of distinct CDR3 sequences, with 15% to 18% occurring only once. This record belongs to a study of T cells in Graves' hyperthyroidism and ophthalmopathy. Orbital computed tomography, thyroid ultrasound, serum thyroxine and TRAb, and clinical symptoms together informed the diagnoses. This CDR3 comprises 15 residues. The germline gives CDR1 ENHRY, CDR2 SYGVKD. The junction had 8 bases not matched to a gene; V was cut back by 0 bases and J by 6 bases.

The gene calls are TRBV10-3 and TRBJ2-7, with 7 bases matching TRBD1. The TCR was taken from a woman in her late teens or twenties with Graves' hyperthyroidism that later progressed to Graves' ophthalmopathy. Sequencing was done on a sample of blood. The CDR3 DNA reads TGTGCCATCAGTGAGTCAGTGACAGGGAGTCGCGAGCAGTACTTC. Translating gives CAISESVTGSREQYF.